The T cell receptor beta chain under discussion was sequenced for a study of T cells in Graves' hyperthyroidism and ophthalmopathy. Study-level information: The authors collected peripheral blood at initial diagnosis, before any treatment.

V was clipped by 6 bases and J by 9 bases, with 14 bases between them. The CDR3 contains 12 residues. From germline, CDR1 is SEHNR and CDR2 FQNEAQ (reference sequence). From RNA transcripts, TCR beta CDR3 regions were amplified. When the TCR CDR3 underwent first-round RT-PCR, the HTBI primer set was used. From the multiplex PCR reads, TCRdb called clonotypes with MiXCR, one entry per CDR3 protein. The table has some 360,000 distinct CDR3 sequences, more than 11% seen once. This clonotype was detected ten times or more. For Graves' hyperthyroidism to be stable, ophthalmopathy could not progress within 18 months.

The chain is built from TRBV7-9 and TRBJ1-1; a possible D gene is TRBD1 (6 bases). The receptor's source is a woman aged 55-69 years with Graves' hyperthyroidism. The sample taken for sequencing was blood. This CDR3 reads CASSTKGGKAFF. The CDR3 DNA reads TGTGCCAGCAGTACTAAGGGGGGTAAAGCTTTCTTT.